This T cell receptor beta chain stems from a study of identical twins. Study outcomes and limitations: The analysis was cross-sectional rather than longitudinal within donors.

Remarks on this clonotype: Antigen unknown. Being one base from a much bigger clone, this may be a read error.

TCRdb ran MiXCR on the 5' RACE reads and lists one entry per CDR3 protein. The sample records roughly 1.6 million distinct CDR3 sequences, around a third being singletons. Germline-derived CDR1 and CDR2 are SGHRS and YFSETQ. V lost 3 bases and J lost 2, with 20 bases in between. The CDR3 spans 17 residues. This sequence originates from a newborn girl in good health. V gene TRBV5-1 combines with J gene TRBJ2-5; D tentatively reads TRBD1 or TRBD2 (5 bases each). Sequencing input: cord blood. In DNA, the CDR3 is TGCGCCAGCAGCTCTACGGGACGCCCAGGACCTCAAGAGACCCAGTACTTC. Translation gives CASSSTGRPGPQETQYF. The whole variable domain, filled in from reference TRBV5-1 and TRBJ2-5, reads KAGVTQTPRYLIKTRGQQVTLSCSPISGHRSVSWYQQTPGQGLQFLFEYFSETQRNKGNFPGRFSGRQFSNSRSEMNVSTLELGDSALYLCASSSTGRPGPQETQYFGPGTRLLVL.